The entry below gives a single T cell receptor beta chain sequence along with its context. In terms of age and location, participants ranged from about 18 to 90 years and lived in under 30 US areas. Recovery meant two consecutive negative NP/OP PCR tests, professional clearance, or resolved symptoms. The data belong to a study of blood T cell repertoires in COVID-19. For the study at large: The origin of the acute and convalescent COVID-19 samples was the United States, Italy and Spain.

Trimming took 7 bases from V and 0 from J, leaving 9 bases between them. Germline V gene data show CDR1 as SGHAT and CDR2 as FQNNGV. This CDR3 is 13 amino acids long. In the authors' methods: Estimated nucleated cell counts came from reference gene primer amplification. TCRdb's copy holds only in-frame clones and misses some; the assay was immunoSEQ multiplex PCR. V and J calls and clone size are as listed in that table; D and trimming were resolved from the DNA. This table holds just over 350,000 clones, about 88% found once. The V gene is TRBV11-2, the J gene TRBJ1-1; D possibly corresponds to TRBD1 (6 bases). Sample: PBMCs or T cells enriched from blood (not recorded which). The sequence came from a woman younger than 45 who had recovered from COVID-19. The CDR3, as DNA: TGTGCCAGCACCTGGACAGTGAACACTGAAGCTTTCTTT. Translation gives CASTWTVNTEAFF.